The T cell receptor (beta chain) described here comes from a study of cytomegalovirus exposure and HLA in healthy donors. The PCR made use of 60 Vbeta and 13 Jbeta primers. The repertoire was sequenced with immunoSEQ multiplex PCR; TCRdb's copy has only in-frame clones and lacks some. This sample's table has about 54,000 clones. This CDR3 is 14 amino acids long. Germline CDR1 reads MNHEY; CDR2 reads SMNVEV (reference sequence). With 5 bases removed from V and 7 bases from J, the gap between germline ends came to 17 bases. Study-wide findings and caveats: Later analysis identified a missense DCLRE1C variant that was linked to TCR beta V- and J-gene trimming. It has been reported that TCR beta sequences accurately predicted the HLA-A and HLA-B alleles of most subjects.

On this clone itself: The antigen is unknown.

This chain links TRBV27 with TRBJ1-1, with a tentative D call TRBD1 (5 bases). Sequenced input: PBMCs. The sequence came from a woman aged 40-49 years in good health and CMV-seronegative. CDR3 in amino acids: CASSDGTVVSEAFF. CDR3 DNA sequence: TGTGCCAGCAGTGACGGGACTGTGGTGAGTGAAGCTTTCTTT.